The clone carrying this TCR beta chain came up a few times. Its target is not known. The germline V and J ends were trimmed by 3 bases and 6 bases, with 9 bases remaining between them. Germline V gene lookup returns CDR1 SGHTA and CDR2 FQGTGA. The CDR3 is made up of 13 amino acids. Sorting gave populations that all exceeded 95% purity. This entry is derived from a study of beta chain features in type 1 diabetes. Expressed TCRB transcripts got sequenced, as all isolated RNA was reverse transcribed. Clones were read by immunoSEQ multiplex PCR, and TCRdb kept only the in-frame ones, dropping some. The sample lists a few hundred thousand clones, over 10% seen once, with 0.017% in the top ten. Study outcomes and limitations: Junctions at VDJ sites from type 1 diabetes patients had fewer insertions and more deletions. With patients and controls alike, PCR might favor shorter templates to an equal degree. For patients, the naive, central memory and Treg TCRB repertoires appeared more alike than for healthy donors.

Material: naive CD4+ T cells from blood. This TCR was recovered from a man younger than 30 in good health. The genes are TRBV7-3 and TRBJ2-1; D not resolved. The CDR3: CASSFGGLNEQFF. DNA for the CDR3: TGTGCCAGCAGCTTTGGCGGTCTCAATGAGCAGTTCTTC.